This TCR beta chain was profiled in a study of blood T cell repertoires in COVID-19. For the study at large: Samples of COVID-19 (acute and convalescent) were obtained from the United States, Italy and Spain. PBMCs, B-cell-depleted T cells, or T cells provided the cDNA or gDNA that made up the material.

J lost 6 bases, V lost 3 bases, and 8 bases had no gene match. From germline, CDR1 is MNHNS and CDR2 SASEGT. The CDR3 runs to 16 residues. Per the study methods: How many nucleated cells were present was estimated from reference gene primer amplification. The assay was immunoSEQ multiplex PCR, and TCRdb's table has in-frame clones only and misses some. V, J and clone size are taken as reported in that table, and D and trimming were inferred from the DNA itself. The sample has over 400,000 clones, more than 80% seen once. The rearrangement joins TRBV6-1 to TRBJ2-5; 12 bases line up with TRBD2. The sequenced sample was peripheral blood. The receptor comes from a woman in her thirties with active or convalescent COVID-19. DNA of the CDR3: TGTGCCAGCAGTGAGCCCGGGACTAGCGGGTGGAAGACCCAGTACTTC. Protein sequence: CASSEPGTSGWKTQYF.